This T cell receptor (beta chain) was sequenced for a study of shared clonotypes between healthy human individuals. The sorted-subset replicate PCRs were given about 200 ng DNA, which is tens of thousands of T cell genomes. Some clones are missing from TCRdb's copy, which holds only in-frame ones; the method was immunoSEQ multiplex PCR. The sample has roughly 1 million clones; roughly 75% are singletons. Remarks on this clone: Its cognate antigen is unknown.

From germline, CDR1 is SGHDT and CDR2 YYEEEE. Trimming took off 3 bases at V and 6 bases at J, with 21 bases between the two ends. The CDR3 totals 17 residues. General study results and limits: Generation probability values for non-shared clonotypes were lower than those for clonotypes shared by all four donors. It was anticipated that sequencing depth would influence how many clonotypes donors shared.

The sequence was collected from a man aged 18-30 years in good health. Sequencing used memory CD4+ T cells sorted from blood. Specified subset: CD45RA-negative fraction. The J gene is TRBJ2-2, the V gene TRBV5-6, with a weak D call TRBD2 (6 bases). The CDR3: CASSWGVVFGSAGELFF. Here the CDR3 DNA reads TGTGCCAGCAGCTGGGGGGTAGTTTTTGGGTCCGCCGGGGAGCTGTTTTTT.